These 16 T cell receptor beta chains came from one sample sequenced in a study of blood T cell repertoires in COVID-19. The repertoire was sequenced with immunoSEQ multiplex PCR; TCRdb's copy has only in-frame clones and lacks some. The data contain fewer than 400,000 clones, approximately 89% of them seen just once; the ten biggest clones take up less than 5.5%. The material sequenced was PBMCs or T cells enriched from blood (not recorded which). The receptors come from a young man who had recovered from COVID-19.

The J gene is TRBJ1-5, the V gene TRBV18; 7 bases match TRBD1. In germline, CDR1 is KGHSH, CDR2 LQKENI. There are 14 residues in the CDR3. J was trimmed by 5 bases and V by 3 bases; bases with no gene match: 4. CDR3 bases: TGTGCCAGCTCACCCCAGGGGGGCTATCAGCCCCAGCATTTT. Encoded protein: CASSPQGGYQPQHF. Based on the CDR3 plus reference TRBV18 and TRBJ1-5, the full variable domain is NAGVMQNPRHLVRRRGQEARLRCSPMKGHSHVYWYRQLPEEGLKFMVYLQKENIIDESGMPKERFSAEFPKEGPSILRIQQVVRGDSAAYFCASSPQGGYQPQHFGDGTRLSIL.

The V and J genes are TRBV3-1 (or the pseudogene TRBV3-2) and TRBJ2-5; D uncertain. The ends were cut back, 3 bases at V and 8 bases at J, with 10 bases in the middle. Germline CDR1 LGHDT, CDR2 YNNKEL (reference sequence). CDR3 length: 12 residues. CDR3 nucleotides: TGTGCCAGCAGCCATTCTGTCAGAACCCAGTACTTC. The encoded protein is CASSHSVRTQYF.

V gene TRBV7-9 combines with J gene TRBJ1-5; D is possibly TRBD1 (6 bases). Per germline, CDR1 SEHNR and CDR2 FQNEAQ (reference sequence). Trimming removed 6 bases from V and 0 bases from J, with 12 bases in between. This CDR3 is 15 amino acids long. Here the CDR3 reads CASSATGYSNQPQHF. The DNA of the CDR3 is TGTGCCAGCAGTGCCACAGGGTATAGCAATCAGCCCCAGCATTTT.

The V gene is TRBV14, the J gene TRBJ2-7; no definite D call. The germline CDR1 and CDR2 sequences are SGHDN and FVKESK. The CDR3 is 14 residues long. Trimming took off 1 base at V and 0 bases at J, with 7 bases between the two ends. CDR3 bases: TGTGCCAGCAGCCAAGCGGGTCTCTCCTACGAGCAGTACTTC. Encoded protein: CASSQAGLSYEQYF.

This clone was seen once. V usage is TRBV6-5 and J usage is TRBJ1-1; maybe TRBD1 (6 bases). This CDR3 contains 14 residues. Germline assignment: CDR1 MNHEY and CDR2 SVGAGI. V was trimmed by 7 bases and J by 0 bases, leaving 12 bases between them. CDR3 sequence reads: CASISRGMNTEAFF. The CDR3, as DNA: TGTGCCAGCATCAGTAGGGGGATGAACACTGAAGCTTTCTTT.

The V gene is TRBV3-1 (or the pseudogene TRBV3-2), the J gene TRBJ2-7, with a weak D call TRBD1 (5 bases). Between the trimmed V and J ends, which lost 2 bases and 2 bases, there was a span of 13 bases. CDR1 LGHDT and CDR2 YNNKEL come from the germline V gene (reference sequence). The CDR3 has 15 residues. Here the CDR3 DNA reads TGTGCCAGCAGCCAACGTTGGGGCGCCCCCTACGAGCAGTACTTC. Protein product: CASSQRWGAPYEQYF.

This chain joins TRBV19 and TRBJ2-3, with a weak D call TRBD1 (6 bases). Germline assignment: CDR1 LNHDA and CDR2 SQIVND (reference sequence). V shed 6 bases and J shed 3 bases, with 19 bases lying between them. The CDR3 loop spans 16 amino acids. The CDR3 coding sequence is TGTGCCAGTAGGGAACAGGGTGGGGATTCTACAGATACGCAGTATTTT. This translates into CASREQGGDSTDTQYF.

This clone was counted a single time. The CDR3 bases are TGTGCCAGCAGTGGGAGCGGGACACCCGCTCAGCCCCAGCATTTT. This encodes CASSGSGTPAQPQHF. The chain couples TRBV2 to TRBJ1-5; TRBD1 might be the D (6 bases). Germline values: CDR1 SNHLY, CDR2 FYNNEI. Trimming took 4 bases from V and 6 from J, leaving 16 bases between them. The CDR3 is made up of 15 amino acids.

The chain recombines TRBV7-2 with TRBJ2-7; possibly TRBD2 for D (6 bases). CDR3 length equals 14 residues. Germline-derived CDR1 and CDR2 are SGHTA and FQGNSA. V shed 5 bases and J shed 2 bases, with 13 bases lying between them. The CDR3 sequence: CASSPGTGPYEQYF. Written as DNA, the CDR3 is TGTGCCAGCAGCCCCGGGACTGGCCCCTACGAGCAGTACTTC. The full variable domain, in which reference TRBV7-2 and TRBJ2-7 provide the parts outside the CDR3, is GAGVSQSPSNKVTEKGKDVELRCDPISGHTALYWYRQSLGQGLEFLIYFQGNSAPDKSGLPSDRFSAERTGGSVSTLTIQRTQQEDSAVYLCASSPGTGPYEQYFGPGTRLTVT.

The chain carries TRBV5-8 and TRBJ1-4; D not resolved. V was clipped by 6 bases and J by 7 bases, with 28 bases between them. The CDR3 runs to 18 residues. CDR1 is SGHTS, CDR2 YDEGEE, per germline. The CDR3 DNA sequence: TGTGCCAGCACCTATTCCGTTTGGGTAGGAGGTTATTCTGAAAAACTGTTTTTT. Translation gives CASTYSVWVGGYSEKLFF.

The chain links TRBV2 to TRBJ1-3; tentative D call: TRBD1 (5 bases). CDR3 size: 14 residues. CDR1 is SNHLY, CDR2 FYNNEI, per germline. V was cut by 5 bases and J by 3 bases, with 11 bases left in between. DNA for the CDR3: TGTGCCAGCAGTTCTGACAGACTTGGAAACACCATATATTTT. Translation: CASSSDRLGNTIYF.

This rearrangement joins TRBV13 to TRBJ1-3; D gene ambiguous. CDR3 length: 16 amino acids. The germline V and J ends were trimmed by 1 base and 4 bases, with 14 bases remaining between them. In germline, CDR1 is PRHDT, CDR2 FYEKMQ (reference sequence). CDR3 protein: CASSLDEVDGGNTIYF. The DNA for the CDR3 is TGTGCCAGCAGCTTAGATGAGGTGGATGGGGGAAACACCATATATTTT.

The gene calls are TRBV29-1 and TRBJ1-1, with D unclear. The CDR3 totals 12 residues. CDR1 and CDR2 from the germline V gene are SQVTM and ANQGSEA. Trimming took 4 bases from V and 2 from J, leaving 8 bases between them. This CDR3 is CSVVARNTEAFF. The CDR3 DNA reads TGCAGCGTTGTGGCCCGCAACACTGAAGCTTTCTTT.

This chain joins TRBV10-2 and TRBJ1-1; no firm D call. V lost 9 bases and J 2 bases, leaving 16 bases between the germline ends. Germline-derived CDR1 and CDR2 are WSHSY and SAAADI. The CDR3 consists of 14 residues. CDR3 in amino acids: CARLIGEGNTEAFF. The CDR3 DNA reads as TGCGCCAGATTAATCGGAGAGGGCAACACTGAAGCTTTCTTT.

The genes are TRBV19 and TRBJ2-7; TRBD1 matches at 7 bases. The germline gives CDR1 LNHDA, CDR2 SQIVND (reference sequence). The junction had 3 bases not matched to a gene; V was cut back by 3 bases and J by 4 bases. The CDR3 extends over 13 amino acids. This CDR3 reads CASSMAGGYEQYF. In DNA form, the CDR3 reads TGTGCCAGTAGTATGGCAGGGGGATACGAGCAGTACTTC.

CDR3 DNA: TGTGCCAGCAGCGAGCGACAGGTCCAGAACACTGAAGCTTTCTTT. Amino acid sequence: CASSERQVQNTEAFF. The rearrangement links TRBV2 to TRBJ1-1; possibly TRBD1 for D (6 bases). Germline V gene data show CDR1 as SNHLY and CDR2 as FYNNEI. The CDR3 has 15 residues. V lost 6 bases and J lost 1, with 15 bases in between.